These 15 T cell receptor beta chains were sequenced from one sample in a study of early T cells in non-severe SARS-CoV-2 infection. TCRdb fed the 5' RACE reads into MiXCR, producing one record per CDR3 protein. The sample has tens of thousands of distinct CDR3 sequences, 5.6% seen once. The sample comprised whole blood. These receptors all stem from an adult who was a healthcare worker with PCR-confirmed SARS-CoV-2 infection or an uninfected control (not recorded which).

The chain uses TRBV11-2 and TRBJ2-1, with 14 bases fitting TRBD2. With 5 bases clipped from V and 5 bases from J, the junction kept 11 bases outside the gene matches. From germline, CDR1 is SGHAT and CDR2 FQNNGV. The length of the CDR3 is 18 residues. This chain's CDR3 is CASSLWTSGRTDHNEQFF. In DNA form, the CDR3 reads TGTGCCAGCAGCCTTTGGACTAGCGGGAGGACGGACCACAATGAGCAGTTCTTC. The full variable domain, its missing parts supplied by reference TRBV11-2 and TRBJ2-1, is EAGVAQSPRYKIIEKRQSVAFWCNPISGHATLYWYQQILGQGPKLLIQFQNNGVVDDSQLPKDRFSAERLKGVDSTLKIQPAKLEDSAVYLCASSLWTSGRTDHNEQFFGPGTRLTVL.

This clonotype occurred many times. The chain joins TRBV11-1 to TRBJ2-1; unclear D gene. Germline lookup yields CDR1 SGHAT and CDR2 FQDESV (reference sequence). Trimming shortened V by 1 base and J by 0 bases, and 10 bases separated the two germline ends. The CDR3 loop spans 16 amino acids. CDR3 in amino acids: CASSLVLRTSYNEQFF. The CDR3 region has the DNA TGTGCCAGCAGCTTAGTCCTGCGGACCTCCTACAATGAGCAGTTCTTC.

Many counts were recorded for this clonotype. The gene calls are TRBV27 and TRBJ2-5; no reliable D call. The CDR3 loop spans 13 amino acids. Trimming took off 9 bases at V and 0 bases at J, with 11 bases between the two ends. Germline V gene data show CDR1 as MNHEY and CDR2 as SMNVEV (reference sequence). The CDR3 region has the DNA TGTGCCAGAGCTAGGATGTACCAAGAGACCCAGTACTTC. This codes for CARARMYQETQYF.

This clonotype showed up many times. The chain links TRBV7-2 to TRBJ2-5; 9 positions match TRBD2. The junction had 9 bases not matched to a gene; V was cut back by 0 bases and J by 4 bases. The V gene's germline CDR1 is SGHTA and CDR2 FQGNSA. This CDR3 has 17 residues. The CDR3: CASSLARGGGGRETQYF. The CDR3 DNA is TGTGCCAGCAGCTTAGCGCGCGGCGGGGGGGGCCGAGAGACCCAGTACTTC.

The gene calls are TRBV20-1 and TRBJ2-1; D remains unclear. CDR3 length: 13 residues. Looked up from germline, CDR1 is DFQATT and CDR2 is SNEGSKA (reference sequence). V was clipped by 0 bases and J by 11 bases, with 14 bases between them. CDR3 coding DNA: TGCAGTGCTAGAGATCGGATCGAGTCTAAGCAGTTCTTC. As protein: CSARDRIESKQFF.

In its sample, this clonotype was seen many times. The chain has TRBV4-1 and TRBJ2-1; 7 bases agree with TRBD2. V shed 5 bases, J shed 0 bases, and the junction held 13 bases outside the gene matches. The length of the CDR3 is 18 residues. The germline gives CDR1 MGHRA, CDR2 YSYEKL. This CDR3 is CASSKTSSGLSSYNEQFF. In DNA, the CDR3 is TGCGCCAGCAGCAAAACTTCTAGCGGACTCAGCTCCTACAATGAGCAGTTCTTC.

The chain joins TRBV2 to TRBJ1-5, with no clear D. Germline CDR1 SNHLY, CDR2 FYNNEI. This CDR3 spans 14 amino acids. Trimming took off 5 bases at V and 5 bases at J, with 13 bases between the two ends. The CDR3, as DNA: TGTGCCAGCAGTCCGGACGGGAAGGATCAGCCCCAGCATTTT. Its protein is CASSPDGKDQPQHF.

Only a few counts were recorded for this clonotype. This chain uses TRBV7-2 with TRBJ2-1; D possibly matches TRBD1 or TRBD2 (5 bases each). Looked up from germline, CDR1 is SGHTA and CDR2 is FQGNSA. This CDR3 region has 15 residues. Trimming shortened V by 1 base and J by 4 bases, and 11 bases separated the two germline ends. Here the CDR3 DNA reads TGTGCCAGCAGCTTAGATGGGACCCGATACAATGAGCAGTTCTTC. Translation gives CASSLDGTRYNEQFF.

This chain connects TRBV2 to TRBJ2-2; D possibly matches TRBD1 or TRBD2 (5 bases each). The germline V gene has CDR1 SNHLY and CDR2 FYNNEI. Trimming cost V 5 bases and J 2 bases, with 12 bases left between them. The CDR3 runs to 15 residues. The CDR3 region is CASSTGTVNTGELFF. DNA of the CDR3: TGTGCCAGCAGTACCGGGACGGTTAACACCGGGGAGCTGTTTTTT.

This chain connects TRBV20-1 to TRBJ1-1; 8 bases are shared with TRBD1. CDR1 DFQATT and CDR2 SNEGSKA come from the germline V gene (reference sequence). The CDR3 covers 15 residues. V was pared by 3 bases and J by 2 bases, with 8 bases of the junction left unmatched. CDR3 nucleotide sequence: TGCAGTGCTAGTTCCCGGACAGGGAAAAACACTGAAGCTTTCTTT. This codes for CSASSRTGKNTEAFF.

This clonotype was seen ten or more times. V gene TRBV18 combines with J gene TRBJ1-4; D remains ambiguous. CDR3 size: 16 residues. Per the germline V gene, CDR1 is KGHSH and CDR2 is LQKENI. The V end lost 4 bases, the J end lost 11 bases, and 23 bases lay between the germline ends. Written as DNA, the CDR3 is TGTGCCAGCTCACTGATTCCGGGCTTAGGCCAAAGGAAACTGTTTTTT. Protein: CASSLIPGLGQRKLFF.

Ten or more counts support this clonotype. This chain uses TRBV3-1 with TRBJ2-1; D might be TRBD2 (6 bases). V lost 0 bases and J lost 5, with 11 bases in between. Germline values: CDR1 LGHDT, CDR2 YNNKEL (reference sequence). This CDR3 is 15 amino acids long. CDR3 region: CASSQETRPNNEQFF. CDR3 bases: TGTGCCAGCAGCCAAGAGACTAGACCCAACAATGAGCAGTTCTTC.

This clonotype appeared a few times. V and J are TRBV11-2 and TRBJ2-6; D is ambiguous. Germline V CDR1 and CDR2: SGHAT, FQNNGV. Trimming took 4 bases from V and 0 from J, leaving 7 bases between them. The CDR3 consists of 15 residues. CDR3 sequence (DNA): TGTGCCAGCAGCTACAGTGACTCTGGGGCCAACGTCCTGACTTTC. It yields the protein CASSYSDSGANVLTF.

This clonotype was counted many times. The chain uses TRBV30 and TRBJ1-2; no definite D call. The germline V and J ends were trimmed by 4 bases and 4 bases, with 7 bases remaining between them. Germline V gives CDR1 GTSNPN, CDR2 SVGIG (reference sequence). The CDR3 extends over 11 amino acids. In nucleotides, the CDR3 is TGTGCCTGGAAATGGACCTATGGCTACACCTTC. Its translation: CAWKWTYGYTF.

Ten or more counts support this clonotype. The chain carries TRBV3-1 and TRBJ2-7; D not certain. Trimming stripped 1 base from V and 7 bases from J, with 5 bases between. Germline values: CDR1 LGHDT, CDR2 YNNKEL (reference sequence). The CDR3 runs 11 residues. In DNA, the CDR3 is TGTGCCAGCAGCCAAGGGAAGGAGCAGTACTTC. Translation: CASSQGKEQYF.